These T cell receptor beta chains were read from a single sample in a study of cytotoxic CD8 clonotypes in ibrutinib-treated CLL. Only in-frame clones appear in the TCRdb table, and some are missing; sequencing was by immunoSEQ multiplex PCR. The sample carries some 58,000 clones, around 68% recorded once. The sequenced sample was PBMCs, obtained after 12 months of ibrutinib treatment. The source is a human donor with chronic lymphocytic leukemia. The CDR3 runs from the conserved cysteine through the conserved F or W. D genes are given only for firm matches. Clone size, where shown, is once, few, many, or a class for clones that have expanded.

CDR3 protein	CDR3 DNA	J gene	D gene	clone size	V gene	CDR3 length
CASSLHTGLSYNEQFF	TGTGCCAGCAGTCTACACACAGGGCTTAGCTACAATGAGCAGTTCTTC	TRBJ2-1	-	-	TRBV28	16
CASSEDVGTQYF	TGTGCCAGCAGCGAGGATGTAGGGACCCAGTACTTC	TRBJ2-5	-	-	TRBV7-7	12
CSVRPPGQGAGEQFF	TGCAGCGTTCGACCCCCGGGACAGGGGGCGGGTGAGCAGTTCTTC	TRBJ2-1	TRBD1	-	TRBV29-1	15
CASSSPGAGSTGELFF	TGTGCCAGCTCCTCCCCGGGGGCGGGCAGCACCGGGGAGCTGTTTTTT	TRBJ2-2	-	-	TRBV18	16
CASSPMASTDTQYF	TGTGCCAGCAGCCCGATGGCCAGCACAGATACGCAGTATTTT	TRBJ2-3	-	-	TRBV11-2	14
CASSPRVNGGELFF	TGTGCCAGCAGCCCTAGAGTCAACGGCGGGGAGCTGTTTTTT	TRBJ2-2	-	-	TRBV27	14
CASSAYRYEQYF	TGTGCCAGCAGTGCCTACAGGTACGAGCAGTACTTC	TRBJ2-7	-	-	TRBV28	12
CASSANRVGYTF	TGTGCCAGCAGTGCTAACAGGGTTGGCTACACCTTC	TRBJ1-2	-	-	TRBV6-1	12
CASSLGGSGTYEQYF	TGTGCCAGCAGCTTAGGCGGGAGCGGGACCTACGAGCAGTACTTC	TRBJ2-7	TRBD2	few	TRBV4-2	15
CASSGGGLRETQYF	TGTGCCAGCAGTGGAGGGGGCCTGAGAGAGACCCAGTACTTC	TRBJ2-5	TRBD1	once	TRBV6-1	14
CASSEWTGGNTIYF	TGTGCCAGCAGTGAATGGACAGGGGGGAACACCATATATTTT	TRBJ1-3	TRBD1	-	TRBV6-1	14
CASSVYSGRLNFNEQFF	TGTGCCAGCAGCGTTTACAGCGGGAGGCTAAATTTCAATGAGCAGTTCTTC	TRBJ2-1	TRBD2	once	TRBV9	17
CASSLSTRLFYTQYF	TGTGCCAGCAGCTTAAGTACCCGACTGTTTTATACGCAGTATTTT	TRBJ2-3	-	-	TRBV7-2	15
CASSEVLLAKNIQYF	TGTGCCAGCAGTGAAGTTCTCCTAGCCAAAAACATTCAGTACTTC	TRBJ2-4	-	-	TRBV2	15
CASSQSQAGGIYEQYF	TGCGCCAGCAGCCAATCACAGGCGGGAGGGATTTACGAGCAGTACTTC	TRBJ2-7	TRBD2	-	TRBV4-1	16
CAHKGGATYEQYF	TGTGCCCATAAGGGGGGGGCGACCTACGAGCAGTACTTC	TRBJ2-7	-	-	TRBV6-5	13
CASHRGGLNYQPQHF	TGTGCCAGTCACCGTGGGGGGCTCAATTATCAGCCCCAGCATTTT	TRBJ1-5	-	-	TRBV19	15
CASSYAQLNSGNTIYF	TGTGCCAGCAGTTACGCGCAACTGAACTCTGGAAACACCATATATTTT	TRBJ1-3	-	-	TRBV6-5	16
CASSENIAGLGFSEQYF	TGCGCCAGCAGTGAGAATATAGCGGGACTCGGTTTCTCTGAGCAGTACTTC	TRBJ2-7	TRBD2	few	TRBV10-2	17
CASSQSGLAGGIQETQYF	TGTGCCAGCAGCCAATCGGGACTAGCGGGAGGCATACAAGAGACCCAGTACTTC	TRBJ2-5	TRBD2	-	TRBV16	18
CASSEGAGDTQYF	TGTGCCAGCAGTGAAGGGGCTGGGGATACGCAGTATTTT	TRBJ2-3	-	once	TRBV2	13
CASTEVWGSYNEQFF	TGTGCCAGCACCGAGGTCTGGGGTTCCTACAATGAGCAGTTCTTC	TRBJ2-1	-	-	TRBV6-5	15
CASSVGGSVELFF	TGTGCCAGCAGCGTAGGAGGAAGCGTGGAGCTGTTTTTT	TRBJ2-2	-	few	TRBV9	13
CASSQEETEDWTEAFF	TGTGCCAGCAGCCAAGAAGAGACGGAGGATTGGACTGAAGCTTTCTTT	TRBJ1-1	-	-	TRBV4-2	16
CAISEDRPGELFF	TGTGCCATCAGTGAGGACAGACCCGGGGAGCTGTTTTTT	TRBJ2-2	-	-	TRBV10-3	13
CASSIVGVSSTDTQYF	TGTGCCAGTAGTATAGTGGGGGTTTCTAGCACAGATACGCAGTATTTT	TRBJ2-3	-	-	TRBV19	16
CASSPLGGRSNEQFF	TGTGCCAGCAGCCCTCTTGGCGGGAGGAGTAATGAGCAGTTCTTC	TRBJ2-1	TRBD2	-	TRBV9	15
CASSPGQGVSGELFF	TGTGCCAGCAGCCCCGGACAGGGGGTGAGCGGGGAGCTGTTTTTT	TRBJ2-2	TRBD1	-	TRBV5-4	15
CASSLVAGGTDTQYF	TGTGCCAGCAGCTTGGTGGCAGGGGGTACAGATACGCAGTATTTT	TRBJ2-3	TRBD1	-	TRBV11-2	15
CASSLYRGPYQPQHF	TGTGCCAGCAGCCTCTACCGGGGTCCCTATCAGCCCCAGCATTTT	TRBJ1-5	-	-	TRBV5-6	15
CASSEGGGLAGVF	TGTGCCAGCAGTGAAGGAGGGGGACTAGCGGGAGTCTTC	TRBJ2-1	TRBD2	-	TRBV6-1	13
CASSPGTQVYGYTF	TGTGCCAGCAGCCCAGGGACACAAGTATATGGCTACACCTTC	TRBJ1-2	-	-	TRBV18	14
CASIGRLGGSYEQYF	TGTGCCAGCATTGGCCGACTTGGGGGGTCCTACGAGCAGTACTTC	TRBJ2-7	-	-	TRBV6-5	15
CASSDLQPNYEQYF	TGTGCCAGCAGTGACTTACAGCCCAACTACGAGCAGTACTTC	TRBJ2-7	-	-	TRBV6-4	14
CAISEVEGYEQYF	TGTGCCATCAGTGAAGTAGAGGGTTACGAGCAGTACTTC	TRBJ2-7	-	once	TRBV10-3	13
CASSSLISEGYEQYF	TGCGCCAGCAGCTCGCTAATTAGCGAAGGTTACGAGCAGTACTTC	TRBJ2-7	-	-	TRBV4-1	15
CAWSVSAGVFIYEQYF	TGTGCCTGGAGTGTATCTGCGGGAGTATTTATCTACGAGCAGTACTTC	TRBJ2-7	TRBD2	-	TRBV30	16
CASSISSGSSYSYNEQFF	TGTGCCAGCAGCATTTCTAGCGGGAGTAGCTACTCCTACAATGAGCAGTTCTTC	TRBJ2-1	TRBD2	few	TRBV9	18
CASSSEGGYTF	TGTGCCAGCAGCTCTGAAGGTGGCTACACCTTC	TRBJ1-2	-	-	TRBV5-5	11
CASSPRGSSYNEQFF	TGTGCCAGCTCCCCGCGCGGGAGCTCCTACAATGAGCAGTTCTTC	TRBJ2-1	TRBD2	-	TRBV18	15
CASEAGGANEQYF	TGTGCCAGCGAAGCGGGAGGGGCTAACGAGCAGTACTTC	TRBJ2-7	TRBD2	-	TRBV28	13
CASSQSEGSLGHEQYF	TGTGCCAGCAGCCAATCCGAGGGGTCCCTGGGCCACGAGCAGTACTTC	TRBJ2-7	-	-	TRBV4-2	16
CASSLEDRIFGGYTF	TGTGCCAGCAGCTTAGAGGACAGGATATTCGGTGGCTACACCTTC	TRBJ1-2	TRBD1	-	TRBV7-8	15
CASSKVGLGQPQHF	TGTGCCAGCAGCAAAGTAGGATTGGGGCAGCCCCAGCATTTT	TRBJ1-5	-	-	TRBV21-1	14
CSVEDLLAGGVITEQFF	TGCAGCGTTGAAGATCTCCTAGCGGGAGGTGTGATTACTGAGCAGTTCTTC	TRBJ2-1	TRBD2	-	TRBV29-1	17
CATSVNSHYNEQFF	TGTGCCACCTCCGTTAACAGTCACTACAATGAGCAGTTCTTC	TRBJ2-1	-	-	TRBV2	14
CASSLEYGGVGANVLTF	TGCGCCAGCAGCTTGGAGTATGGAGGGGTTGGGGCCAACGTCCTGACTTTC	TRBJ2-6	-	-	TRBV5-1	17
CASSVGYGQPQHF	TGTGCCAGCAGCGTAGGGTACGGTCAGCCCCAGCATTTT	TRBJ1-5	-	-	TRBV9	13
CASSRGLAGGSYNEQFF	TGTGCCAGCAGTAGAGGTCTAGCGGGAGGTTCCTACAATGAGCAGTTCTTC	TRBJ2-1	TRBD2	-	TRBV28	17
CASSLTGGTNYGYTF	TGTGCCAGCAGCTTAACCGGGGGGACCAACTATGGCTACACCTTC	TRBJ1-2	-	few	TRBV7-2	15
CASSFVPSGSYNEQFF	TGTGCCAGCAGCTTCGTACCTAGCGGGTCCTACAATGAGCAGTTCTTC	TRBJ2-1	TRBD2	-	TRBV7-2	16
CASRRLAGVETQYF	TGTGCCAGCAGGAGATTGGCGGGAGTGGAGACCCAGTACTTC	TRBJ2-5	TRBD2	-	TRBV2	14
CASRLGGVGTGELFF	TGTGCCAGCAGACTGGGCGGAGTGGGCACCGGGGAGCTGTTTTTT	TRBJ2-2	-	few	TRBV5-6	15